This is a list of T cell receptor beta chains from one sample in a study of graft-versus-host responses after intestinal transplantation. Repertoires were generated with immunoSEQ multiplex PCR, while TCRdb's copy carries only in-frame clones and drops some. Counted here are about 71,000 clones, about nine tenths occurring once; the ten biggest clones make up under 1.5%. Their recognized antigens are unknown. The sample in question was unstimulated CD8+ T cells sorted from spleen or lymph node cells, obtained before intestinal transplant. These receptors all come from a human donor who received an intestinal transplant. CDR3s include the opening cysteine and the closing phenylalanine or tryptophan. The order of the fields is clone size, V gene, J gene, D gene, CDR3 length, CDR3 protein, CDR3 DNA. The D gene is left open where the match is weak. Some rows mark clone size as missing; the rest say once, few, many or name a class of expanded clone.

>NA|TRBV4-1|TRBJ1-1|NA|14
CASSQEQGGTEAFF
TGCGCCAGCAGCCAAGAACAAGGGGGCACTGAAGCTTTCTTT
>NA|TRBV9|TRBJ2-1|NA|15
CASSARDSARNEQFF
TGTGCCAGCAGCGCCCGGGACTCCGCGCGGAATGAGCAGTTCTTC
>NA|TRBV19|TRBJ1-1|NA|12
CATTGSRAEAFF
TGTGCCACCACCGGTTCACGGGCTGAAGCTTTCTTT
>NA|TRBV6-1|TRBJ1-2|TRBD1|13
CASMGTGIYGYTF
TGTGCCAGCATGGGGACAGGGATCTATGGCTACACCTTC
>NA|TRBV7-8|TRBJ2-7|NA|16
CASSFVSPDKAYEQYF
TGTGCCAGCAGCTTTGTGTCGCCGGACAAGGCCTACGAGCAGTACTTC
>NA|TRBV15|TRBJ2-3|NA|13
CATREDGWDTQYF
TGTGCCACCAGAGAAGACGGGTGGGATACGCAGTATTTT
>NA|TRBV6-5|TRBJ1-1|NA|15
CASSYEGRGNTEAFF
TGTGCCAGCAGTTACGAAGGACGGGGAAACACTGAAGCTTTCTTT
>NA|TRBV7-8|TRBJ2-7|TRBD1|16
CASSRRQGANPYEQYF
TGTGCCAGCAGCAGACGACAGGGGGCAAATCCCTACGAGCAGTACTTC
>few|TRBV29-1|TRBJ1-2|NA|13
CSVERYRPYGYTF
TGCAGCGTTGAAAGGTACAGACCCTATGGCTACACCTTC
>NA|TRBV7-9|TRBJ1-2|TRBD1|15
CASSTTGQGADGYTF
TGTGCCAGCAGCACGACGGGACAGGGGGCGGATGGCTACACCTTC
>NA|TRBV5-6|TRBJ2-7|TRBD1|13
CASSPGQTYEQYF
TGTGCCAGCAGCCCGGGACAGACGTACGAGCAGTACTTC
>NA|TRBV5-1|TRBJ2-3|NA|13
CASSLRGADTQYF
TGCGCCAGCAGCTTGCGGGGAGCAGATACGCAGTATTTT
>NA|TRBV11-2|TRBJ1-4|TRBD1|16
CASSPGTGGDNEKLFF
TGTGCCAGCAGCCCTGGGACAGGCGGGGATAATGAAAAACTGTTTTTT
>once|TRBV27|TRBJ1-5|NA|16
CASATLGGPSNQPQHF
TGTGCCAGCGCAACTCTCGGAGGGCCAAGCAATCAGCCCCAGCATTTT
>NA|TRBV4-1|TRBJ1-5|NA|16
CASSQVQGDSNQPQHF
TGCGCCAGCAGCCAAGTACAGGGAGATAGCAATCAGCCCCAGCATTTT
>NA|TRBV7-8|TRBJ1-3|NA|15
CASSLGAPSGNTIYF
TGTGCCAGCAGCTTAGGGGCGCCCTCTGGAAACACCATATATTTT
>NA|TRBV7-8|TRBJ2-1|NA|12
CASSLGGQEQFF
TGTGCCAGCAGCTTAGGGGGGCAGGAGCAGTTCTTC
>few|TRBV9|TRBJ1-2|TRBD1|15
CASAAGTGANYGYTF
TGTGCCAGTGCCGCCGGGACAGGAGCTAACTATGGCTACACCTTC
>NA|TRBV11-3|TRBJ2-5|TRBD1|14
CASSSRGQEETQYF
TGTGCCAGCAGCTCGAGGGGACAGGAAGAGACCCAGTACTTC
>NA|TRBV29-1|TRBJ2-1|NA|14
CSADLGVSYNEQFF
TGCAGCGCGGACCTCGGGGTCTCTTACAATGAGCAGTTCTTC
>NA|TRBV12-5|TRBJ2-7|NA|15
CASGLSRATSYEQYF
TGTGCTAGTGGTTTGAGCAGGGCCACCTCCTACGAGCAGTACTTC
>NA|TRBV4-1|TRBJ2-6|NA|18
CASSQQWRDSSGANVLTF
TGCGCCAGCAGCCAACAGTGGCGGGACAGCTCTGGGGCCAACGTCCTGACTTTC
>NA|TRBV2|TRBJ2-1|TRBD2|14
CASATGRGGNEQFF
TGTGCCAGTGCGACGGGGCGGGGGGGCAATGAGCAGTTCTTC
>NA|TRBV19|TRBJ1-1|TRBD1|16
CASSTTWDRGNTEAFF
TGTGCCAGTAGTACAACTTGGGACAGGGGGAACACTGAAGCTTTCTTT
>NA|TRBV29-1|TRBJ2-3|TRBD2|19
CSVEKGAGTSGANTDTQYF
TGCAGCGTTGAAAAGGGTGCCGGGACTAGCGGGGCAAACACAGATACGCAGTATTTT
>NA|TRBV14|TRBJ1-1|NA|12
CASSQTATEAFF
TGTGCCAGCAGCCAAACTGCCACTGAAGCTTTCTTT
>NA|TRBV2|TRBJ2-7|TRBD1|15
CASSDPGTGLYEQYF
TGTGCCAGCAGTGACCCCGGGACAGGGCTGTACGAGCAGTACTTC
>NA|TRBV29-1|TRBJ2-7|NA|10
CSVVAYEQYF
TGCAGCGTGGTAGCCTACGAGCAGTACTTC
>NA|TRBV9|TRBJ1-3|TRBD1|14
CASSGRTGQNTIYF
TGTGCCAGCAGCGGGAGGACAGGGCAAAACACCATATATTTT
>NA|TRBV6-5|TRBJ2-2|NA|13
CASSLVNTGELFF
TGTGCCAGCAGCCTAGTAAACACCGGGGAGCTGTTTTTT
>NA|TRBV5-4|TRBJ2-1|TRBD2|14
CATRSGGAGNEQFF
TGTGCCACACGTAGCGGGGGGGCTGGCAATGAGCAGTTCTTC
>NA|TRBV7-9|TRBJ1-2|NA|14
CASSLALDSYGYTF
TGTGCCAGCAGCTTAGCCCTAGACAGCTATGGCTACACCTTC
>once|TRBV21-1|TRBJ2-7|NA|15
CASSNQGPSSYEQYF
TGTGCCAGCAGCAACCAGGGCCCGAGCTCCTACGAGCAGTACTTC
>NA|TRBV2|TRBJ1-6|NA|16
CASSAPGHSYNSPLHF
TGTGCCAGCAGTGCTCCCGGACACTCCTATAATTCACCCCTCCACTTT
>once|TRBV6-6|TRBJ1-2|TRBD1|16
CASSYPLRQGGYGYTF
TGTGCCAGCAGTTACCCCCTGAGACAGGGCGGCTATGGCTACACCTTC
>NA|TRBV5-1|TRBJ1-2|NA|13
CASSLYRAYGYTF
TGCGCCAGCAGCTTGTACAGGGCCTATGGCTACACCTTC
>once|TRBV7-9|TRBJ2-1|TRBD1|14
CASSQGQLYNEQFF
TGTGCCAGCAGCCAGGGACAGCTATACAATGAGCAGTTCTTC
>NA|TRBV7-9|TRBJ1-2|TRBD1|11
CASSQGQGCTF
TGTGCCAGCAGCCAGGGACAGGGATGTACCTTC
>NA|TRBV11-2|TRBJ2-7|NA|15
CASSHPARSAYEQYF
TGTGCCAGCAGCCACCCCGCGAGGAGCGCCTACGAGCAGTACTTC
>NA|TRBV6-5|TRBJ2-1|TRBD2|13
CASGRGGVSEQFF
TGTGCCAGCGGTCGCGGGGGGGTGAGTGAGCAGTTCTTC
>NA|TRBV28|TRBJ1-2|NA|15
CASRTLQGMKYGYTF
TGTGCCAGCAGGACTCTACAGGGTATGAAGTATGGCTACACCTTC
>NA|TRBV7-2|TRBJ1-5|NA|15
CASSPGGDRNQPQHF
TGTGCCAGCAGCCCCGGCGGAGACCGGAATCAGCCCCAGCATTTT
>NA|TRBV11-2|TRBJ2-3|TRBD2|15
CASSFGTTSTDTQYF
TGTGCCAGCAGCTTCGGGACTACTAGCACAGATACGCAGTATTTT
>NA|TRBV4-1|TRBJ1-4|NA|14
CASSLGGVNEKLFF
TGCGCCAGCAGCCTCGGGGGAGTTAATGAAAAACTGTTTTTT
>NA|TRBV6-5|TRBJ1-4|NA|16
CASSYLAGATNEKLFF
TGTGCCAGCAGTTACTTGGCCGGGGCAACTAATGAAAAACTGTTTTTT
>NA|TRBV10-3|TRBJ2-5|NA|14
CAISEVAEQETQYF
TGTGCCATCAGTGAGGTCGCGGAACAAGAGACCCAGTACTTC
>NA|TRBV7-9|TRBJ2-5|NA|13
CASSLGALGTQYF
TGTGCCAGCAGCTTAGGGGCACTTGGGACCCAGTACTTC